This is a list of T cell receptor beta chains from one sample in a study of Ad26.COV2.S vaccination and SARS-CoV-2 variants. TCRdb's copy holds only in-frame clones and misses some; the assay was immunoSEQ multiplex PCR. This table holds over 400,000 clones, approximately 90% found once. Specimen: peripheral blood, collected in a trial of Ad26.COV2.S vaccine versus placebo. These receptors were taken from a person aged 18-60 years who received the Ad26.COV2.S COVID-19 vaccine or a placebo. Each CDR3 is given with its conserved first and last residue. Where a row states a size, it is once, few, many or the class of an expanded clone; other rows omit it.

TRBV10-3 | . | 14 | CAISEPREGMISFF
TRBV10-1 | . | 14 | CASSPGGSADTQYF
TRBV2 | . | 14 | CASREDRGLYEQYF
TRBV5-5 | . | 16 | CASSLIRHPSGNTIYF
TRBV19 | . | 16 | CASSPRPAGGYNEQFF
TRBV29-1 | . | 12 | CSVGRQGRGYTF
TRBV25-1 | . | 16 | CASSEFQGAGNQPQHF
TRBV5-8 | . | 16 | CASSMNVGVMNTEAFF
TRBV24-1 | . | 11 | CATSATDTQYF
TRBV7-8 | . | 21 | CASSKARVDPSGDPSYNEQFF
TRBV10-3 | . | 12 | CAIGRTEGTQYF
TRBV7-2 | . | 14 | CASSFGGRGETQYF
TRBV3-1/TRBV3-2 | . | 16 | CASSQGGPQSTDTQYF
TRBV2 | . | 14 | CASRDLRSTDTQYF
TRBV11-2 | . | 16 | CASSLDPVRNSYEQYF
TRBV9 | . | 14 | CASSVAEVPYEQYF
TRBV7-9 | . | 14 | CASSSLGNTDTQYF
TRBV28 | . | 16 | CASSLFSGGKTDTQYF
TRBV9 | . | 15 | CASSKIGSLNQPQHF
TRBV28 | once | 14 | CASSLRAGGNTIYF
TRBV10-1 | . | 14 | CASSGGSLGETQYF
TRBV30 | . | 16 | CAWRLGTGFPPYEQYF
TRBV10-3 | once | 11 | CAISESTRLVF
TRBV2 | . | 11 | CASKAAGEQYF
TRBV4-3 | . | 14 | CASSHDDRGETQYF
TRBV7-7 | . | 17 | CASSPNPSGGGTGELFF
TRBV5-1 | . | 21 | CASSLAWGPATPLRAGDTQYF
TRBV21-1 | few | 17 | CASSNLAGGPRGDTQYF
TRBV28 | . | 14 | CASSRLLVGNEQFF
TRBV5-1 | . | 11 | CASGYQETQYF
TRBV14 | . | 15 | CASRPLVGSMDEQFF
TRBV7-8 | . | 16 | CASSLAYRGDSYEQYF
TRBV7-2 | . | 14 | CASSLSGRTDTQYF
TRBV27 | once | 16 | CASSFMGFGRNYEQYF
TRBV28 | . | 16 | CASSFIDSYSGNTIYF
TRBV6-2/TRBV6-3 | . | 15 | CASSYSLGLGQPQHF
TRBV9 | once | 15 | CASSPGTISTDTQYF
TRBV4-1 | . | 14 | CASSQGSEVYGYTF
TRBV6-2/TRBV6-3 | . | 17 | CASSSLDRGHLNTEAFF
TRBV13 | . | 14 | CASSLGGWDQPQHF
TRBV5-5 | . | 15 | CASSLAERNNEKLFF
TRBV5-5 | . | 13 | CASSPDRGTEAFF
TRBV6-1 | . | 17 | CASSESGLWMGVQPQHF
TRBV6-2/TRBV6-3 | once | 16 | CASSYFRNFWTDTQYF
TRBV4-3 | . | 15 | CASSQEWRGNYGYTF
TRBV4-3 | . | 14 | CASSLGGASYEQYF
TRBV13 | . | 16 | CASSLGRGSGYQPQHF
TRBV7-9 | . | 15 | CASSFRTGFGNTIYF
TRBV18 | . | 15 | CASSPVGDSYNEQFF
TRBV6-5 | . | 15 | CATDGLAGGQETQYF
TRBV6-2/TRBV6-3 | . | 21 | CASSRLAPRVSGGAIQETQYF
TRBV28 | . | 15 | CASSFPVAGHYEQYF
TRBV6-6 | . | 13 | CASSKLGGDEQFF
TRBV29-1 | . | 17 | CSVEETGARGSYNEQFF